The subject of this entry is one TCR beta chain. Its cognate antigen is unknown. The germline CDR1 and CDR2 sequences are MDHEN and SYDVKM. This CDR3 has 14 amino acids. Trimming cost V 2 bases and J 6 bases, with 14 bases left between them. The authors reverse transcribed roughly 0.5 to 1 ug RNA with random hexamers. MiXCR was run by TCRdb on the immunoSEQ multiplex PCR reads, yielding one entry per CDR3 protein. The sample lists about 130,000 distinct CDR3 sequences; just under 95% were seen once. The data originate from a study of CD8 T cells in Susac syndrome. Findings and caveats of the study: In total CD8+ repertoires, more than 15 Susac-specific public clones were found, and 4 or 5 in CD8+ TEMRA repertoires.

CD8+ and CD4+ T cells taken from blood had their TCR beta sequenced. The TCR was taken from a human donor with Susac syndrome. Sequencing was carried out using CD8+ T cells from PBMCs. The chain recombines TRBV28 with TRBJ2-7; tentatively, D is TRBD2 (6 bases). This CDR3 reads CASSLPGVGGEQYF. The CDR3 region has the DNA TGTGCCAGCAGTTTACCGGGGGTTGGGGGCGAGCAGTACTTC. Together with reference TRBV28 and TRBJ2-7, the CDR3 gives the full variable domain: DVKVTQSSRYLVKRTGEKVFLECVQDMDHENMFWYRQDPGLGLRLIYFSYDVKMKEKGDIPEGYSVSREKKERFSLILESASTNQTSMYLCASSLPGVGGEQYFGPGTRLTVT.